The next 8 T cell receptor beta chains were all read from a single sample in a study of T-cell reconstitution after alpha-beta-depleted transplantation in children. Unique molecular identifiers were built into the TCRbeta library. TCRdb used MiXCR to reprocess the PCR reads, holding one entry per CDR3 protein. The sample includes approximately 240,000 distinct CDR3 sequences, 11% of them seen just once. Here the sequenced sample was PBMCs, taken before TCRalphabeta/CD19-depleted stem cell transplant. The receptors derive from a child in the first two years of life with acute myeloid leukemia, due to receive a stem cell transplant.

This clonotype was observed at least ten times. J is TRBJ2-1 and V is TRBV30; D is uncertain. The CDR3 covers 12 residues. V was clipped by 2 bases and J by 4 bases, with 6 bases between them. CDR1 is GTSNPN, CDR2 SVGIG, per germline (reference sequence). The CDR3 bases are TGTGCCTGGAGTCCGGGTTACAATGAGCAGTTCTTC. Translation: CAWSPGYNEQFF.

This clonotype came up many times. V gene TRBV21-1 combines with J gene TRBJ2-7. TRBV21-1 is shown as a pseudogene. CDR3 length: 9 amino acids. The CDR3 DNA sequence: TGTGCCACTATCTACGAGCAGTACTTC. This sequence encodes CATIYEQYF.

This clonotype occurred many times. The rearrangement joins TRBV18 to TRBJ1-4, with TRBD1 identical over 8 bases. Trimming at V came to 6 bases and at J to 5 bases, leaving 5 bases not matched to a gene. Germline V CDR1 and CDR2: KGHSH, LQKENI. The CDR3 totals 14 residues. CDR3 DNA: TGTGCCAGCTCGCTCCGGGACAGGAATGAAAAACTGTTTTTT. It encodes CASSLRDRNEKLFF. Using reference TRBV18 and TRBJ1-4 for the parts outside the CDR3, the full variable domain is NAGVMQNPRHLVRRRGQEARLRCSPMKGHSHVYWYRQLPEEGLKFMVYLQKENIIDESGMPKERFSAEFPKEGPSILRIQQVVRGDSAAYFCASSLRDRNEKLFFGSGTQLSVL.

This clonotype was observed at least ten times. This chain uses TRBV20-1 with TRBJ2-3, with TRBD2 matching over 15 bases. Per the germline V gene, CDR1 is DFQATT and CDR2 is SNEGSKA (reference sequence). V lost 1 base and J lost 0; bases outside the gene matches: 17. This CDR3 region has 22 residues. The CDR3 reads CSARGPNTPGLAGGYSTDTQYF. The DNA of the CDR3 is TGCAGTGCTAGAGGGCCTAATACCCCGGGACTAGCGGGAGGATACAGCACAGATACGCAGTATTTT.

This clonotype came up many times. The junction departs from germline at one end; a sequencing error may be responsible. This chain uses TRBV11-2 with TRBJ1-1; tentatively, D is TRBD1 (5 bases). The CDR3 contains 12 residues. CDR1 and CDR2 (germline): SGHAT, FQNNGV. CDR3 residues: CASSLGAVEAFF. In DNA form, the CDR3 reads TGTGCCAGCAGTTTAGGGGCAGTTGAAGCTTTCTTT.

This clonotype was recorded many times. CDR3 in amino acids: CAWNRGPLAYNSPLHF. CDR3 DNA: TGTGCCTGGAACCGGGGCCCACTGGCCTATAATTCACCCCTCCACTTT. The chain is built from TRBV30 and TRBJ1-6; tentative D call: TRBD1 (5 bases). V lost 4 bases, J lost 2 bases, and 15 bases lay in between. Germline CDR1 GTSNPN, CDR2 SVGIG (reference sequence). This CDR3 spans 16 amino acids. The full variable domain, completed using reference TRBV30 and TRBJ1-6, is SQTIHQWPATLVQPVGSPLSLECTVEGTSNPNLYWYRQAAGRGLQLLFYSVGIGQISSEVPQNLSASRPQDRQFILSSKKLLLSDSGFYLCAWNRGPLAYNSPLHFGNGTRLTVT.

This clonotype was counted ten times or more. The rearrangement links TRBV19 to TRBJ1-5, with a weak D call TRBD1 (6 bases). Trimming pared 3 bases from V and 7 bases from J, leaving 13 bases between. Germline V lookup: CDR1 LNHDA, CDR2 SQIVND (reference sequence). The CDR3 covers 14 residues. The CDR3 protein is CASSMFRGGQPQHF. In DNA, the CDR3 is TGTGCCAGTAGTATGTTCAGGGGTGGACAGCCCCAGCATTTT. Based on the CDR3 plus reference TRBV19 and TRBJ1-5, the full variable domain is DGGITQSPKYLFRKEGQNVTLSCEQNLNHDAMYWYRQDPGQGLRLIYYSQIVNDFQKGDIAEGYSVSREKKESFPLTVTSAQKNPTAFYLCASSMFRGGQPQHFGDGTRLSIL.

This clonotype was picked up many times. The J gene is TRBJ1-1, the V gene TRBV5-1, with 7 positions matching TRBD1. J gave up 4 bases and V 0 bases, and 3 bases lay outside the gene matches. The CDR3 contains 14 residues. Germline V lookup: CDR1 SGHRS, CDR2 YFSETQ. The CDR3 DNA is TGCGCCAGCAGCTTGGGCACAGGGGTCACTGAAGCTTTCTTT. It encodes CASSLGTGVTEAFF.